The rows below give T cell receptor beta chains drawn from one sample of a study of T-cell reconstitution after alpha-beta-depleted transplantation in children. TCRdb re-called the PCR reads through MiXCR, storing one row per CDR3 protein. The table has about 440,000 distinct CDR3 sequences, 43% seen once. The sample consisted of PBMCs, taken before TCRalphabeta/CD19-depleted stem cell transplant. The receptors were gathered from a girl aged 2 to 9 with aplastic anemia, due to receive a stem cell transplant. The CDR3 runs from the conserved cysteine through the conserved F or W. A D gene is named only where the DNA matches it firmly. A clone size is listed for some rows: how often the clone was seen (once, few, many), or a class if it is expanded.

CDR3nt,CDR3aa,abundance,d_gene,v_gene,j_gene
TGCGCCAGCAGCGGGAGAGAAGGTTACGAGCAGTACTTC,CASSGREGYEQYF,.,.,TRBV5-1,TRBJ2-7
TGCAGTGCCAAGCCGAGGACAGATACGCAGTATTTT,CSAKPRTDTQYF,few,.,TRBV20-1,TRBJ2-3
TGTGCCAGTACCGCCGAAGGGACGGGGACCTACAATGAGCAGTTCTTC,CASTAEGTGTYNEQFF,few,.,TRBV19,TRBJ2-1
TGCAGTGCTAGAGATCTGCAAGGAAGCTCCTACGAGCAGTACTTC,CSARDLQGSSYEQYF,many,.,TRBV20-1,TRBJ2-7
TGTGCCAGCAGCCAAGATGGGGGAGGGGACTTACAAGAGACCCAGTACTTC,CASSQDGGGDLQETQYF,.,TRBD2,TRBV4-2,TRBJ2-5
TGTGCCAGCAGGACTAGCGGGAGATCGTACAATGAGCAGTTCTTC,CASRTSGRSYNEQFF,few,TRBD2,TRBV12-3/TRBV12-4,TRBJ2-1
TGCAGTGCTAGAGGCCGACAGGCCAACTATGGCTACACCTTC,CSARGRQANYGYTF,.,.,TRBV20-1,TRBJ1-2
TGCAGCGTGAGTGACCGACCGACCCAGTACTTC,CSVSDRPTQYF,once,.,TRBV29-1,TRBJ2-5
TGCAGTGCTAGGGGGCGAGCCAAAAACATTCAGTACTTC,CSARGRAKNIQYF,few,.,TRBV20-1,TRBJ2-4
TGCGCCAGCAGCCAAGAATCAGGGACTATGCGCGAGCAGTACTTC,CASSQESGTMREQYF,.,TRBD2,TRBV4-1,TRBJ2-7
TGCGCCAGCAGCCAACCCGAGACAGGAAAACTGTTTTTT,CASSQPETGKLFF,.,.,TRBV4-1,TRBJ1-4
TGCAGTGCTACCGTAGCGGGACGGACAGATACGCAGTATTTT,CSATVAGRTDTQYF,.,TRBD2,TRBV20-1,TRBJ2-3
TGTGCCAGCAGTTATGGGGGGGGTTACAATGAGCAGTTCTTC,CASSYGGGYNEQFF,.,TRBD2,TRBV6-2/TRBV6-3,TRBJ2-1
TGTGCCAGCAGCTTGGCGAATGGATACGAGTTCTTC,CASSLANGYEFF,.,.,TRBV5-6,TRBJ2-1
TGCAGTGCTAGAGACAACGAGCAGTACTTC,CSARDNEQYF,.,.,TRBV20-1,TRBJ2-7
TGTGCCAGCAGTGTCGACAGGGGGGACTACGAGCAGTACTTC,CASSVDRGDYEQYF,.,TRBD1,TRBV28,TRBJ2-7
TGTGCCAGCAGCTTAGGGATTATTATCTACAATGAGCAGTTCTTC,CASSLGIIIYNEQFF,.,.,TRBV7-2,TRBJ2-1
TGTGCCAGCAGCTCCGAAAACTATGGCGACACCTTC,CASSSENYGDTF,few,.,TRBV11-1,TRBJ1-2
TGTGCCAGCAGCCCCGCATTGCAAGAGACCCAGTACTTC,CASSPALQETQYF,.,.,TRBV7-6,TRBJ2-5
TGTGCCGGGCGACAGGGGATGTTGGATACGCAGTATTTT,CAGRQGMLDTQYF,.,TRBD1,TRBV6-1,TRBJ2-3
TGTGCCAGCAGTCATTCTAGCGGGATTTACGAGCAGTACTTC,CASSHSSGIYEQYF,few,TRBD2,TRBV6-1,TRBJ2-7
TGTGCCAGCAGCCAAGTCTACGAGCAGTACTTC,CASSQVYEQYF,many,.,TRBV14,TRBJ2-7
TGTGCCAGCAGCTTAAGACAGGGGGGGAGTGGCACAGATACGCAGTATTTT,CASSLRQGGSGTDTQYF,many,TRBD1,TRBV7-2,TRBJ2-3
TGTGCCAGCAGCCAAGTTGGAAACACTGAAGCTTTCTTT,CASSQVGNTEAFF,many,.,TRBV3-1,TRBJ1-1
TGTGCCAGCAGTCTTAACCGTCAAGAGACCCAGTACTTC,CASSLNRQETQYF,many,.,TRBV12-3/TRBV12-4,TRBJ2-5
TGTGCCAGCAGCAACATACTTTCCTACAATGAGCAGTTCTTC,CASSNILSYNEQFF,few,.,TRBV14,TRBJ2-1
TGCGCCAGCAGCTTTGGGATCGGGGAGACCCAGTACTTC,CASSFGIGETQYF,many,.,TRBV5-1,TRBJ2-5
TGTGCCAGCCAGAGTCTTCCGGGAGCCGGGGAGCTGTTTTTT,CASQSLPGAGELFF,few,.,TRBV3-1,TRBJ2-2
TGTGCCAGCTCGGAGCCCACAGATACGCAGTATTTT,CASSEPTDTQYF,few,.,TRBV18,TRBJ2-3
TGCGCCAGCAGCCAAGATAAACAGGGGGCAACCACAGATACGCAGTATTTT,CASSQDKQGATTDTQYF,few,TRBD1,TRBV4-3,TRBJ2-3
TGCAGTGCTTCGACTAGCGGGGACAATGAGCAGTTCTTC,CSASTSGDNEQFF,.,TRBD2,TRBV20-1,TRBJ2-1
TGTGCCAGCAGCTTCGCGCAAGAGACCCAGTACTTC,CASSFAQETQYF,.,.,TRBV11-2,TRBJ2-5
TGTGCCAGCAGCTTCAACCCCAGACTGGGGGACACCGGGGAGCTGTTTTTT,CASSFNPRLGDTGELFF,many,.,TRBV7-2,TRBJ2-2
TGTGCCAGCAGCCCAATCCAGGCAGGGGGAGGGAATGAGCAGTTCTTC,CASSPIQAGGGNEQFF,few,.,TRBV7-6,TRBJ2-1
TGCAGCGTGCAGCGGGAGTTCGCCGGGGAGCTGTTTTTT,CSVQREFAGELFF,many,TRBD2,TRBV29-1,TRBJ2-2
TGTGCCAGCAGTTACTCGGGGGCTCGTCAAGAGACCCAGTACTTC,CASSYSGARQETQYF,few,.,TRBV6-5,TRBJ2-5
TGCAGCGTCGCTGTGGGGGATCAGCCCCAGCATTTT,CSVAVGDQPQHF,few,.,TRBV29-1,TRBJ1-5
TGCGCCAGCAGCACCGGACAGGGTGATGGGAATGAGCAGTTCTTC,CASSTGQGDGNEQFF,.,TRBD1,TRBV5-1,TRBJ2-1
TGCAGTGCTAGAGTCGGGACAGGGAGACGCAATCAGCCCCAGCATTTT,CSARVGTGRRNQPQHF,.,TRBD1,TRBV20-1,TRBJ1-5
TGTGCCAGCAGCCTCCTAGCGGGTAGGTCCTACAATGAGCAGTTCTTC,CASSLLAGRSYNEQFF,many,TRBD2,TRBV7-2,TRBJ2-1
TGCAGTGCTAGTATTCTGGTGGGGGTAGAGACCCAGTACTTC,CSASILVGVETQYF,few,.,TRBV20-1,TRBJ2-5
TGCGCCAGCAGCCCCCGACAGGGGGCAGATACGCAGTATTTT,CASSPRQGADTQYF,.,TRBD1,TRBV5-1,TRBJ2-3
TGTGCCAGCAGTGTTTTGCGGGGGGGCCCCGGGGAGCTGTTTTTT,CASSVLRGGPGELFF,once,TRBD2,TRBV2,TRBJ2-2
TGCAGTGCTAGAGAACCCAGGGGCGGCAACACTGAAGCTTTCTTT,CSAREPRGGNTEAFF,.,.,TRBV20-1,TRBJ1-1